This TCR beta chain was sequenced for a study of cytomegalovirus exposure and HLA in healthy donors. Study overall: Among the 350 to 500 donors who were genotyped, about 79% fell in the genetic ancestry cluster that is associated with self-reported Caucasian donors. Whole-study findings and limits: In a later analysis, HLA-associated TCR beta chains were more clonally expanded than equally common others. An Asian-associated ancestry cluster reportedly showed fewer N-insertions than the approximately 690-donor mean in a later analysis.

The trim removed 3 bases at V and 4 bases at J, leaving 7 bases unmatched. Germline V gene lookup returns CDR1 SGHNT and CDR2 YENEEA. The CDR3 totals 16 residues. The PCR contained 60 Vbeta and 13 Jbeta primers. Data came from immunoSEQ multiplex PCR; TCRdb stores just in-frame clones and leaves some out. The top ten clones hold about 3.5% of a sample with roughly 100,000 clones, about 70% of them seen once. A note on this clone: Its cognate antigen is unknown.

V usage is TRBV11-3 and J usage is TRBJ2-5; 11 bases agree with TRBD1. What was sequenced was PBMCs. This sequence originates from a young man in good health and CMV-seronegative. In DNA form, the CDR3 reads TGTGCCAGCAGCTTGGGACAGGGGGTCGACGGAGAGACCCAGTACTTC. This gives the protein CASSLGQGVDGETQYF.